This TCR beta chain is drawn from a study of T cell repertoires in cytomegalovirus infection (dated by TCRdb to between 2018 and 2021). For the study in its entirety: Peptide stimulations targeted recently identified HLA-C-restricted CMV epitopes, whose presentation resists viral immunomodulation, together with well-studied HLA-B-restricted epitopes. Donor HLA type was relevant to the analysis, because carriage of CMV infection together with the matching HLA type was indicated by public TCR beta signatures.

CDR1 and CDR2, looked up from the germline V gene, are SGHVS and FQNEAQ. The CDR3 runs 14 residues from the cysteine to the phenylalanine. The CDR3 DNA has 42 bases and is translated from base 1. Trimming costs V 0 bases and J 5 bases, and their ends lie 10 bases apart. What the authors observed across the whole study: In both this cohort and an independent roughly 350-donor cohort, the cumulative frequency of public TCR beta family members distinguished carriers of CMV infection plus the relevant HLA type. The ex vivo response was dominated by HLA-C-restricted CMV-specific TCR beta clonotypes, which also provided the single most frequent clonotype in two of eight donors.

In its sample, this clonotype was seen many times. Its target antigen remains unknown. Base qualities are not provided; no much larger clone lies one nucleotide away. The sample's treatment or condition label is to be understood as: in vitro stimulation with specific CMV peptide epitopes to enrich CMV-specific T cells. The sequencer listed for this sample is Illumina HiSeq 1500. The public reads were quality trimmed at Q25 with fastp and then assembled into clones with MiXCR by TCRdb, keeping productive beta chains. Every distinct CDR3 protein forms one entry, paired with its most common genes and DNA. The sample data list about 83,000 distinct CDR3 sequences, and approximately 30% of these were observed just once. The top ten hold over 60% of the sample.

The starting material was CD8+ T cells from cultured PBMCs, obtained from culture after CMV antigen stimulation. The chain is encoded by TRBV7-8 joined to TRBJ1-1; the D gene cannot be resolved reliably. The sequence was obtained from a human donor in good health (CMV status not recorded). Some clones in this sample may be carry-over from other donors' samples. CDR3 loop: CASSLADRLTEAFF. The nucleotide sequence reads TGTGCCAGCAGCTTAGCGGATAGGTTGACTGAAGCTTTCTTT.